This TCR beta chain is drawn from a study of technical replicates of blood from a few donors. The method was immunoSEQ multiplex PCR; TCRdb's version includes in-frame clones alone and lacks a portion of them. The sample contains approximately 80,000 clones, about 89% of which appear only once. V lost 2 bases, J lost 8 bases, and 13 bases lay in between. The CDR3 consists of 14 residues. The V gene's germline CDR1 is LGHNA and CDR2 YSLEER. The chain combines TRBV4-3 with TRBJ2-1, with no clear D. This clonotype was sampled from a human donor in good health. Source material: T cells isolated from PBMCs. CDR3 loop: CASSQPRNSHEQFF. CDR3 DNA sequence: TGCGCCAGCAGCCAACCTAGGAACTCCCATGAGCAGTTCTTC.